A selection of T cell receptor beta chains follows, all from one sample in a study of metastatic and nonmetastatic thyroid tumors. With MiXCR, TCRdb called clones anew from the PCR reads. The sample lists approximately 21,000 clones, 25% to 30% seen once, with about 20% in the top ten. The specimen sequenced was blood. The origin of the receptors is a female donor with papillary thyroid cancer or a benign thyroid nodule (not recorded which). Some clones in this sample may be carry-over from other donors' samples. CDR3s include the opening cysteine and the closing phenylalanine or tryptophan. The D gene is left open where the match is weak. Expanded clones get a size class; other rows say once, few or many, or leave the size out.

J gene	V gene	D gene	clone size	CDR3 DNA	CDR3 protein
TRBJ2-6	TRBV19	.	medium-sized	TGTGCCAGTAGTACCGACTCGGGCTCTGGGGCCAACGTCCTGACTTTC	CASSTDSGSGANVLTF
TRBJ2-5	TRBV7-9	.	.	TGTGCCAGCAGCCCCGACAGAGCCCAAGAGACCCAGTACTTC	CASSPDRAQETQYF
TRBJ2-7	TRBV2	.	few	TGTGCCATAAGGGGAGTGGCCTACGAGCAGTACTTC	CAIRGVAYEQYF
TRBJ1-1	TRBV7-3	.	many	TGTGCCAGCAGCTTATACGGAAACACTGAAGCTTTCTTT	CASSLYGNTEAFF
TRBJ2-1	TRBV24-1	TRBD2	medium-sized	TGTGCCACCGCACCCGCTAGCGGGAGGGCCTACAATGAGCAGTTCTTC	CATAPASGRAYNEQFF
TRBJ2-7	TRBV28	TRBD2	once	TGTACCAGCAGTTTTGCAAGCGGGAGGTCCAACGAGCAGTACTTC	CTSSFASGRSNEQYF
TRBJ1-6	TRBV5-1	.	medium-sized	TGCGCCAGCAGATTGGACATATCTAATTCACCCCTCCACTTT	CASRLDISNSPLHF
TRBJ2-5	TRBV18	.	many	TGTGCCAGCTCAATACAGGATCAAGAGACCCAGTACTTC	CASSIQDQETQYF
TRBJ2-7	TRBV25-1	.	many	TGTGCCAGCAGGGCGGGATACGGCGAGCAGTACTTC	CASRAGYGEQYF
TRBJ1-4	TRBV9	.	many	TGTGCCAGCAGCGTGGGTGTCTTCGGCGAAAAACTGTTTTTT	CASSVGVFGEKLFF
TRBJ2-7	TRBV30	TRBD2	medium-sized	TGTGCCTGGATTGCGGGACTAGCGCTCTACGAGCAGTACTTC	CAWIAGLALYEQYF
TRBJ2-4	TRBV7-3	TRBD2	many	TGTGCCAGCAGCTCCGGGACTAGCGGGAGTGTCGACAAAAACATTCAGTACTTC	CASSSGTSGSVDKNIQYF
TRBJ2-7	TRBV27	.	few	TGTGCCAGCAGAATTCTCACTTGGAGGGACGGAGCCTACGAGCAGTACTTC	CASRILTWRDGAYEQYF
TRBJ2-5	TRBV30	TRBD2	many	TGTGCCTGGAGACCGGGACTAGCGGAAAAAGAGACCCAGTACTTC	CAWRPGLAEKETQYF
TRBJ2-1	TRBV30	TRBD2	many	TGTGCCTGGAGTGTACCTGGCGGGAGGAACAATGAGCAGTTCTTC	CAWSVPGGRNNEQFF
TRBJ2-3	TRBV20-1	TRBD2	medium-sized	TGCAGTGCTAGATTACCCGGGAGGGATTCAGATACGCAGTATTTT	CSARLPGRDSDTQYF
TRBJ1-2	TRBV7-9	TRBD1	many	TGTGCCAGCAGCCCGATTCAGGGGGCGCGTGGCTACACCTTC	CASSPIQGARGYTF
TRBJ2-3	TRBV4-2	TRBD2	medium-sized	TGTGCCAGCAGCCAAGGGCTAGCGGGAACCACGCAGTATTTT	CASSQGLAGTTQYF
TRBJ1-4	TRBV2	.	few	TGTGCCAGCAGTAGGACCCTTAATGAAAAACTGTTTTTT	CASSRTLNEKLFF
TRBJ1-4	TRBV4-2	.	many	TGTGCCAGCAGCCAAGGAAGTTCGGGGGTAAATGAAAAACTGTTTTTT	CASSQGSSGVNEKLFF
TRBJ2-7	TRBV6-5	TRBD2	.	TGTGCCAGCAGTTACTCGCCTAGCGGATCCTACGAGCAGTACTTC	CASSYSPSGSYEQYF
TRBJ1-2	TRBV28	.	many	TGTGCCAGCAGTTTATGGGGTGGCTACACCTTC	CASSLWGGYTF
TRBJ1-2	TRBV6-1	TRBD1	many	TGTGCCAGCAGCGATGGACAGGTTTCGGGCTACACCTTC	CASSDGQVSGYTF
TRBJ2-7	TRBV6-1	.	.	TGTGCCAGCAAGGCCATTTCTCGGGGGCCCGAGCAGTACTTC	CASKAISRGPEQYF
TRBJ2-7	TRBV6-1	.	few	TGTTCCAGCCGCTCATCTGGGGAACTCGAGCAGTACTTC	CSSRSSGELEQYF
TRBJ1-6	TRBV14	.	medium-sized	TGTGCCAGCAGCCCCGGGCGCGGGGGGCGAAGCTCCTATAATTCACCCCTCCACTTT	CASSPGRGGRSSYNSPLHF
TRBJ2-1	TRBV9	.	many	TGTGCCAGCCGTAGGGGGACCTACAATGAGCAGTTCTTC	CASRRGTYNEQFF
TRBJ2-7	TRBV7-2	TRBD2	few	TGTGCCAGCAGCGGCTGGACTAGCGGAACCTACGAGCAGTACTTC	CASSGWTSGTYEQYF
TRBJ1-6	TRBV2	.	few	TGTGCCAGCAAAAGCTCCTATAATTCACCCCTCCACTTT	CASKSSYNSPLHF
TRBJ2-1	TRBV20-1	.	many	TGCAGTGCTAGAGATCGGATGCGTGGCGAGCAGTTCTTC	CSARDRMRGEQFF
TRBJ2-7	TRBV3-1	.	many	TGTGCCAGCAGCCAAGATCCGTGGGGATACGAGCAGTACTTC	CASSQDPWGYEQYF
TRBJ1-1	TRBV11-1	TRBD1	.	TGTGCCAGCAGCTTCCGGACAGGGAACACTGAAGCTTTCTTT	CASSFRTGNTEAFF
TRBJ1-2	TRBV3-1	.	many	TGTGCCAGCGTAGGCAGGGGCGGACATGGCTACACCTTC	CASVGRGGHGYTF
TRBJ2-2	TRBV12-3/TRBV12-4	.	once	TGTGCAAGCATGGGGAGACAGCGAGGGACCGGGGAGCTGTTTTTT	CASMGRQRGTGELFF
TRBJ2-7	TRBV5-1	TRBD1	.	TGCGCCAGCAGCTTCGGGACAGGGCCATCCTACGAGCAGTACTTC	CASSFGTGPSYEQYF
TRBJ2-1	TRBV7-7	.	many	TGTGCTAGCAGCAACGACGGGAATGAGCAGTTCTTC	CASSNDGNEQFF
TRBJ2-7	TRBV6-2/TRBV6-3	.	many	TGTGCCAGCAGCCGCGTCTCCTACGAGCAGTACTTC	CASSRVSYEQYF
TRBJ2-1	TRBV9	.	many	TGTGCCAGCAGCGTAGCTACGGGTGGGAATGAGCAGTTCTTC	CASSVATGGNEQFF
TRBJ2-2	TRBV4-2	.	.	TGTGCCAGCAGCCAAGAAGAGGGTACCACGGGGGAGCTGTTTTTT	CASSQEEGTTGELFF
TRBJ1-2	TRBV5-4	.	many	TGTGCCAGCAGCTTAGGAACAGGTGACAACTATGGCTACACCTTC	CASSLGTGDNYGYTF
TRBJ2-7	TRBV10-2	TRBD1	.	TGTGCCAGCAGCCGCACCGGGACAGGGGGCGGCGAGCAGTACTTC	CASSRTGTGGGEQYF
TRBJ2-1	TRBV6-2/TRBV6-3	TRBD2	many	TGTGCCAGCAAAGCAACTAGCGGGAGGAACAATGAGCAGTTCTTC	CASKATSGRNNEQFF
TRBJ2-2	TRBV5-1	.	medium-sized	TGCGCCAGCAGCATTGGAACGGGGTTCACCGGGGAGCTGTTTTTT	CASSIGTGFTGELFF
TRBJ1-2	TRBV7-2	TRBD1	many	TGTGCCAGCAGCCGGAGGACAGGCACTATCCATGGCTACACCTTC	CASSRRTGTIHGYTF
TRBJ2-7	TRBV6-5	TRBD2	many	TGTGCCAGCAGTTACACGGGGGGAATGTACGAGCAGTACTTC	CASSYTGGMYEQYF
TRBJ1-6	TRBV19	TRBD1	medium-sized	TGTGCCAGTAGTATTTCTCAGGGGGCAATGAATTCACCCCTCCACTTT	CASSISQGAMNSPLHF
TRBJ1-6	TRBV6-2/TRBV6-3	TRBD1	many	TGTGCCAGCAGTACAGGGGGTAGCAGGAATTCACCCCTCCACTTT	CASSTGGSRNSPLHF
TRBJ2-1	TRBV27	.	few	TGTGCCAGCAAGGGAGCGGCCGGGACCCGTGGTGAGCAGTTCTTC	CASKGAAGTRGEQFF
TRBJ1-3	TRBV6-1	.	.	TGTGCCAGCAGGGGCCCAGGGAGCGCTGGCACCATATATTTT	CASRGPGSAGTIYF
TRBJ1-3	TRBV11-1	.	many	TGTGGATGCGGGGCAGCCGACTCTGGAAACACCATATATTTT	CGCGAADSGNTIYF
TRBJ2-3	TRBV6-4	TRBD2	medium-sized	TGTGCCAGCAGCGCAAGCGGGGGCGGCACAGATACGCAGTATTTT	CASSASGGGTDTQYF